The rows below give T cell receptor beta chains drawn from one sample of a study of PD-1 blockade in mismatch repair-deficient tumors. TCRdb's table, derived via immunoSEQ multiplex PCR, lists solely in-frame clones and lacks some. The profile covers about 100,000 clones, with 82% appearing a single time and around 6.6% taken by the ten largest. The sequences come from peripheral blood, collected roughly 36 weeks after starting pembrolizumab. The receptors come from an adult with mismatch repair-deficient cancer. CDR3s include the opening cysteine and the closing phenylalanine or tryptophan. The D gene is left open where the match is weak. Clone size is shown for a subset of rows, as once, few, many or a class of expanded clone.

.	TRBD1	TRBJ2-1	TRBV28	CASSPSYPGTGGPQPLPSYNEQFF	TGTGCCAGCAGTCCCTCTTACCCCGGGACAGGGGGCCCCCAACCACTACCCTCCTACAATGAGCAGTTCTTC
.	.	TRBJ2-7	TRBV2	CASSDLAGSPEQYF	TGTGCCAGCAGTGATCTCGCAGGGAGCCCCGAGCAGTACTTC
.	.	TRBJ1-1	TRBV7-8	CASRQLAGTEAFF	TGTGCCAGCAGACAACTCGCCGGGACTGAAGCTTTCTTT
.	.	TRBJ2-2	TRBV7-8	CASSTAAANTGELFF	TGTGCCAGCAGCACGGCGGCCGCGAACACCGGGGAGCTGTTTTTT
.	TRBD2	TRBJ2-5	TRBV7-2	CASSLTSGRVGETQYF	TGTGCCAGCAGCTTGACTAGCGGGAGGGTGGGAGAGACCCAGTACTTC
.	.	TRBJ1-2	TRBV29-1	CSVEEWTHLGYGYTF	TGCAGCGTTGAAGAATGGACACATTTGGGGTATGGCTACACCTTC
once	TRBD2	TRBJ2-1	TRBV7-3	CASSPGTSGYNEQFF	TGTGCCAGCAGCCCCGGGACTAGCGGCTACAATGAGCAGTTCTTC
.	TRBD1	TRBJ2-5	TRBV11-2	CASSLNTGTGPAETQYF	TGTGCCAGCAGCTTAAATACCGGGACAGGACCCGCAGAGACCCAGTACTTC
.	TRBD1	TRBJ1-2	TRBV6-5	CAITQDRGDYGYTF	TGTGCCATCACCCAGGACAGGGGTGACTATGGCTACACCTTC
.	TRBD1	TRBJ2-5	TRBV27	CASSPIPGTGSAETQYF	TGTGCCAGCAGTCCGATTCCCGGGACAGGGTCGGCAGAGACCCAGTACTTC
.	.	TRBJ2-7	TRBV6-5	CASSYSDSYEQYF	TGTGCCAGCAGTTACAGTGACTCCTACGAGCAGTACTTC
.	TRBD1	TRBJ2-7	TRBV28	CASSIGTDYEQYF	TGTGCCAGCAGCATTGGGACAGACTACGAGCAGTACTTC
.	.	TRBJ2-7	TRBV11-3	CVSKGTYEQYF	TGTGTCTCTAAGGGAACCTACGAGCAGTACTTC
few	.	TRBJ1-2	TRBV20-1	CSASGGNGYTF	TGCAGTGCCAGCGGTGGGAATGGCTACACCTTC
.	.	TRBJ2-1	TRBV25-1	CASSEYGWSDEQFF	TGTGCCAGCAGTGAATATGGGTGGAGTGATGAGCAGTTCTTC
few	TRBD1	TRBJ2-5	TRBV29-1	CSVDTGTGGAKTQYF	TGCAGCGTTGATACCGGGACAGGGGGCGCGAAGACCCAGTACTTC
.	TRBD1	TRBJ2-2	TRBV6-6	CASSPRGSTGELFF	TGTGCCAGCAGTCCCAGGGGGTCCACCGGGGAGCTGTTTTTT
.	.	TRBJ2-1	TRBV30	CACASYNEQFF	TGTGCCTGTGCCTCCTACAATGAGCAGTTCTTC
.	.	TRBJ2-1	TRBV7-3	CASSPSAEEANEQFF	TGTGCCAGCAGCCCATCAGCGGAGGAGGCCAATGAGCAGTTCTTC
once	.	TRBJ1-1	TRBV10-3	CAITSESLNTEAFF	TGTGCCATCACGTCGGAATCCTTGAACACTGAAGCTTTCTTT
.	.	TRBJ1-3	TRBV11-2	CASSSQGQSGNTIYF	TGTGCCAGCAGCTCACAGGGCCAGTCTGGAAACACCATATATTTT
.	.	TRBJ2-1	TRBV7-3	CASSFYSSSYNEQFF	TGTGCCAGCAGCTTCTACAGCAGCTCCTACAATGAGCAGTTCTTC
.	.	TRBJ2-7	TRBV18	CASSQGTSSYEQYF	TGTGCCAGCTCACAAGGGACCAGCTCCTACGAGCAGTACTTC
.	.	TRBJ1-5	TRBV6-1	CASRSRLSNQPQHF	TGTGCCAGCAGGAGCAGACTTAGCAATCAGCCCCAGCATTTT
.	TRBD2	TRBJ2-7	TRBV4-1	CASSLGGYYEQYF	TGCGCCAGCAGTCTGGGGGGGTACTACGAGCAGTACTTC
.	.	TRBJ1-2	TRBV2	CASSPRGNYGYTF	TGTGCCAGCAGTCCCAGGGGTAACTATGGCTACACCTTC
.	.	TRBJ2-1	TRBV4-1	CASSQDGYNEQFF	TGCGCCAGCAGCCAAGATGGGTACAATGAGCAGTTCTTC
.	TRBD1	TRBJ2-6	TRBV28	CASSFQGARGANVLTF	TGTGCCAGCAGTTTTCAGGGGGCGCGTGGGGCCAACGTCCTGACTTTC
.	TRBD1	TRBJ2-3	TRBV28	CASSYQKPGQGTDTQYF	TGTGCCAGCAGCTATCAAAAACCAGGACAGGGCACAGATACGCAGTATTTT
.	TRBD2	TRBJ2-3	TRBV6-1	CASSEGLTSTDTQYF	TGTGCCAGCAGTGAGGGACTAACTAGCACAGATACGCAGTATTTT
.	.	TRBJ1-1	TRBV5-1	CASSNTGTEAFF	TGCGCCAGCAGCAATACAGGGACTGAAGCTTTCTTT
once	TRBD2	TRBJ2-7	TRBV5-1	CASSTARTSGRAAEQYF	TGCGCCAGCAGCACCGCCCGGACTAGCGGGAGGGCCGCCGAGCAGTACTTC
.	TRBD1	TRBJ1-2	TRBV7-8	CASSLGTGSNYGYTF	TGTGCCAGCAGCTTAGGGACAGGCTCTAACTATGGCTACACCTTC
.	TRBD2	TRBJ2-1	TRBV27	CASNRIAGGSYNEQFF	TGTGCCAGCAATCGGATAGCGGGAGGTTCCTACAATGAGCAGTTCTTC
once	.	TRBJ2-7	TRBV29-1	CSVRPGTVAYEQYF	TGCAGCGTGCGGCCCGGGACGGTTGCCTACGAGCAGTACTTC
few	TRBD1	TRBJ1-3	TRBV2	CASSMDRSRSGNTIYF	TGTGCCAGCAGTATGGACAGGAGCCGCTCTGGAAACACCATATATTTT
few	.	TRBJ2-7	TRBV27	CASSLVTGNSVHEQYF	TGTGCCAGCAGTTTAGTGACAGGTAACTCCGTTCACGAGCAGTACTTC
.	.	TRBJ2-7	TRBV7-9	CASSTRDKSYEQYF	TGTGCCAGCAGCACCCGGGACAAATCCTACGAGCAGTACTTC
.	TRBD1	TRBJ1-5	TRBV10-3	CAISGGQTTDQPQHF	TGTGCCATCAGTGGGGGACAGACTACCGATCAGCCCCAGCATTTT
.	.	TRBJ1-2	TRBV29-1	CSVEAAMIGSFYGYTF	TGCAGCGTTGAAGCGGCCATGATTGGCAGCTTCTATGGCTACACCTTC
.	TRBD1	TRBJ2-3	TRBV7-8	CASSRTGVPTDTQYF	TGTGCCAGCAGCCGCACAGGGGTACCCACAGATACGCAGTATTTT
.	TRBD2	TRBJ2-3	TRBV5-1	CASSLTPSGRSDTQYF	TGCGCCAGCAGCTTGACCCCTAGCGGGAGATCAGATACGCAGTATTTT
.	.	TRBJ2-1	TRBV21-1	CASPGDYLRGQRSYNEQFF	TGTGCCAGCCCGGGAGATTACCTCAGGGGACAGCGCTCCTACAATGAGCAGTTCTTC
.	.	TRBJ1-4	TRBV5-1	CASSLETLGEKLFF	TGCGCCAGCAGCTTGGAAACGTTGGGTGAAAAACTGTTTTTT
.	TRBD1	TRBJ1-1	TRBV6-6	CASSRQGDTEAFF	TGTGCCAGCAGTCGACAGGGCGACACTGAAGCTTTCTTT
.	.	TRBJ2-5	TRBV11-3	CASSLSEETQYF	TGTGCCAGCAGCTTATCAGAAGAGACCCAGTACTTC
few	.	TRBJ2-7	TRBV12-5	CASGLVDEQYF	TGTGCTAGTGGTTTGGTGGACGAGCAGTACTTC
.	.	TRBJ2-1	TRBV7-3	CASSLTRAGRYNEQFF	TGTGCCAGCAGCTTAACAAGGGCGGGAAGGTACAATGAGCAGTTCTTC
.	.	TRBJ1-2	TRBV4-1	CASSQPFPRTSNYGYTF	TGCGCCAGCAGCCAACCGTTCCCAAGAACCTCTAACTATGGCTACACCTTC
.	.	TRBJ2-7	TRBV5-4	CASSFQTSYEQYF	TGTGCCAGCAGCTTCCAGACGTCCTACGAGCAGTACTTC
.	TRBD1	TRBJ2-5	TRBV29-1	CSGTDRGGYAQYF	TGCAGCGGGACGGACAGGGGAGGCTACGCCCAGTACTTC
.	TRBD1	TRBJ2-7	TRBV7-2	CASSERGTGGSYEQYF	TGTGCCAGCAGCGAACGGGGGACAGGGGGTTCCTACGAGCAGTACTTC
.	TRBD1	TRBJ1-1	TRBV29-1	CSVGGGQSEAFF	TGCAGCGTTGGAGGGGGCCAGAGTGAAGCTTTCTTT
.	.	TRBJ1-4	TRBV5-6	CASSLARRNEKLFF	TGTGCCAGCAGCTTGGCCCGCAGAAATGAAAAACTGTTTTTT
.	TRBD2	TRBJ2-7	TRBV2	CASSDRLAGGEQYF	TGTGCCAGCAGTGACCGACTAGCGGGCGGCGAGCAGTACTTC
.	.	TRBJ1-1	TRBV5-1	CASSLTGPMNTEAFF	TGCGCCAGCAGCTTGACAGGGCCCATGAACACTGAAGCTTTCTTT
.	.	TRBJ1-3	TRBV7-9	CASSLPGGDSGNTIYF	TGTGCCAGCAGTCTCCCGGGCGGGGACTCTGGAAACACCATATATTTT